This T cell receptor beta chain came from a study of blood T cells in healthy people across ages. Points from the study as a whole: As age increased, TCR beta diversity per million T cells fell in a roughly linear fashion. In these data, TCR beta diversity tracked strongly with naive T cell percentage.

V lost 3 bases, J lost 0 bases, and 10 bases lay in between. CDR1 and CDR2 from the germline V gene are MNHEY and SMNVEV (reference sequence). The CDR3 is 15 amino acids. A second PCR, run for roughly 7 to 12 cycles, used a sample-barcoded 5' primer plus a J-beta primer mix. All cDNA molecules were each tagged by a template-switch adaptor with 12 random nucleotides. From the 5' RACE reads, TCRdb called clonotypes with MiXCR, one entry per CDR3 protein. This sample has 1.8 million or so distinct CDR3 sequences, with more than 35% found just once. Healthy Caucasian individuals from Russia aged about 6 to 100 were enrolled as donors. On this clonotype itself: Its antigen is unknown.

The J gene is TRBJ2-3, the V gene TRBV27; D is unresolved. The specimen was blood. This TCR derives from a human donor in good health. In nucleotides, the CDR3 is TGTGCCAGCAGTTTGACGGACCAGAGCACAGATACGCAGTATTTT. Protein sequence: CASSLTDQSTDTQYF.